The clone carrying this T cell receptor (beta chain) was seen a handful of times. Its target is not known. Random hexamers were used to reverse transcribe the RNA input (roughly 0.5 to 1 ug). Multiplex immunoSEQ PCR targeted 54 Vbeta and 13 Jbeta TCR beta segments. MiXCR, run by TCRdb on the immunoSEQ multiplex PCR reads, gives a single entry per CDR3 protein. The repertoire holds about 90,000 distinct CDR3 sequences, with approximately 92% as singletons. Trimming left V 3 bases short and J 5 bases short, with 19 bases between. CDR3 length: 16 residues. Germline V gene sequence: CDR1 SGDLS, CDR2 YYNGEE. Sequencing of TCR beta covered CD8+ and CD4+ T cells obtained from blood. Controls matched for sex and age were healthy donors. The sample is drawn from a study of CD8 T cells in Susac syndrome. General study results and limits: In its TCR sequencing and HLA analysis, the study acknowledged that the number of individuals was relatively small.

This clonotype originated in a human donor in good health. The V and J genes are TRBV9 and TRBJ2-3, with D perhaps matching TRBD1 (6 bases). Sequences were obtained from CD8+ T cells from PBMCs. The CDR3 DNA reads TGTGCCAGCAGCGAAGGTATCAAGACACAGGGAGATACGCAGTATTTT. Amino acid sequence: CASSEGIKTQGDTQYF.